This T cell receptor (beta chain) was captured in a study of shared clonotypes between healthy human individuals. Study-wide context: Researchers assigned three CD4 naive, three CD4 memory, two CD8 naive and one CD8 memory plate to each donor.

Genomic DNA of every subset was divided equally among multiple immunoSEQ plates. Sequencing used immunoSEQ multiplex PCR; TCRdb keeps in-frame clones, though not all of them. In the table there are about 2.5 million clones, 85% to 95% of which are singletons. Germline CDR1 SGHTA, CDR2 FQGNSA. The CDR3 contains 15 residues. V lost 3 bases and J lost 2, with 14 bases in between. Splitting the CD4+ cells yielded a CD45RA+ naive subset and a CD45RA-negative memory subset. This rearrangement joins TRBV7-2 to TRBJ2-7; tentative D call: TRBD2 (5 bases). The source of this sequence is a man between 18 and 35 years old in good health. Some clones in this sample may be carry-over from other donors' samples. Sequencing used naive CD4+ T cells from PBMCs. Subset: CD45RA+ positively selected. CDR3 loop: CASSFDRSGTYEQYF. CDR3 bases: TGTGCCAGCAGCTTTGACCGGTCGGGGACCTACGAGCAGTACTTC.